Only a few counts were recorded for the clone carrying this T cell receptor beta chain. The V end lost 4 bases, the J end lost 7 bases, and 6 bases lay between the germline ends. The germline V gene encodes CDR1 SGHDT and CDR2 YYEEEE. The CDR3 loop spans 11 amino acids. The data are from a study of molecular identifiers for immune sequencing clone quantification. TCRdb independently ran MiXCR on the PCR reads; one entry per CDR3 protein. The sample has about 40,000 distinct CDR3 sequences, about a quarter seen once. The chain employs TRBV5-6 and TRBJ2-1; D is ambiguous. The sample comprised naive CD8+ T cells from blood, with Jurkat cell RNA spiked in. Noted subset: FACS-sorted CD8+CD4-CCR7+CD45RA+ naive T cells. The sequence came from a human donor in good health. Some libraries in this study had Jurkat cell RNA spiked in. The CDR3 is CASSISNEQFF. Written as DNA, the CDR3 is TGTGCCAGCAGCATCAGTAATGAGCAGTTCTTC.